What follows are 11 T cell receptor beta chains derived from one specimen sequenced in a study of CD8 T cells in Susac syndrome (dated by TCRdb to the late 2010s). Library preparation used the immunoSEQ multiplex PCR assay. RNA was extracted with the RNeasy kit and roughly 0.5 to 1 ug was reverse transcribed using random hexamers. In TCRdb, the public reads were trimmed at Q25 with fastp and aligned with MiXCR, with productive beta chains retained. Each record represents a unique CDR3 protein, reported with the most common genes and DNA among its rows. This sample lists 150,000 to 200,000 distinct CDR3 sequences; over 85% were detected once. The ten largest make up about 0.13% of the sample. Sequencing was done on a sample of CD4+ T cells from PBMCs. The receptors originated from a human donor in good health.

The genes are TRBV9 and TRBJ2-5; 8 bases are shared with TRBD2. J gave up 4 bases and V 7 bases, and 15 bases lay outside the gene matches. Germline CDR1 and CDR2: SGDLS and YYNGEE. CDR3 size: 16 residues. In nucleotides, the CDR3 is TGTGCCAGCGGCGCGGGGGGCGAACCATATTTAGAGACCCAGTACTTC. It translates to CASGAGGEPYLETQYF.

This clonotype was picked up a small number of times. The rearrangement links TRBV7-9 to TRBJ2-6; no definite D call. The ends were cut back, 3 bases at V and 0 bases at J, with 6 bases in the middle. This CDR3 spans 15 amino acids. Germline V gene sequence: CDR1 SEHNR, CDR2 FQNEAQ (reference sequence). The CDR3 DNA is TGTGCCAGCAGCTTGGTCCGCTCTGGGGCCAACGTCCTGACTTTC. Translation gives CASSLVRSGANVLTF.

This chain joins TRBV6-2 or TRBV6-3 and TRBJ2-1, with D possibly being TRBD1 (5 bases). This CDR3 contains 16 residues. Trimming left V 0 bases short and J 0 bases short, with 9 bases between. From germline, CDR1 is MNHEY and CDR2 SVGEGT. The CDR3 loop is CASSYSGQRSYNEQFF. The CDR3, as DNA: TGTGCCAGCAGTTACTCGGGGCAACGCTCCTACAATGAGCAGTTCTTC.

The V gene is TRBV20-1, the J gene TRBJ2-5, with D perhaps assigned TRBD1 or TRBD2 (5 bases each). The CDR3 length is 13 residues. Germline CDR1 DFQATT, CDR2 SNEGSKA (reference sequence). The CDR3 DNA reads TGCAGCGCACCGGGACGGAACCAAGAGACCCAGTACTTC. This encodes CSAPGRNQETQYF.

The CDR3 loop is CASSLALETQYF. CDR3 nucleotides: TGTGCCAGCAGCTTAGCCTTGGAGACCCAGTACTTC. The genes are TRBV7-2 and TRBJ2-5, with unresolved D. The CDR3 sequence is 12 residues long. Germline V gives CDR1 SGHTA, CDR2 FQGNSA. V was cut by 0 bases and J by 5 bases, with 4 bases left in between.

This sequence joins TRBV2 and TRBJ2-3; 10 bases align to TRBD2. Germline V gene lookup returns CDR1 SNHLY and CDR2 FYNNEI. The V segment lost 3 bases and the J segment 4 bases; nucleotides outside the gene matches: 13. The CDR3 length is 18 residues. The CDR3 protein is CASSEGVPAGGLADTQYF. For the CDR3, the DNA is TGTGCCAGCAGTGAGGGCGTACCAGCGGGGGGGCTAGCAGATACGCAGTATTTT. The full variable domain, its missing parts supplied by reference TRBV2 and TRBJ2-3, is EPEVTQTPSHQVTQMGQEVILRCVPISNHLYFYWYRQILGQKVEFLVSFYNNEISEKSEIFDDQFSVERPDGSNFTLKIRSTKLEDSAMYFCASSEGVPAGGLADTQYFGPGTRLTVL.

V is TRBV7-3 and J is TRBJ2-7; no reliable D call. V lost 5 bases, J lost 6 bases, and 17 bases lay in between. Germline V gene lookup returns CDR1 SGHTA and CDR2 FQGTGA. The CDR3 has 14 amino acids. This CDR3 reads CASSPHAHSGEQYF. As DNA, the CDR3 is TGTGCCAGCAGCCCTCACGCTCACTCGGGCGAGCAGTACTTC.

Note on this clonotype: Mismatch with germline at one junction end may stem from a read error. The chain couples TRBV29-1 to TRBJ1-1, with D possibly matching TRBD1 (5 bases). The CDR3 sequence is 11 residues long. Germline values: CDR1 SQVTM, CDR2 ANQGSEA. Here the CDR3 DNA reads TGCAGCGTTGACAGGGTACCTGAAGTTTTCTTT. Translation gives CSVDRVPEVFF. The whole variable domain, filled in from reference TRBV29-1 and TRBJ1-1, reads SAVISQKPSRDICQRGTSLTIQCQVDSQVTMMFWYRQQPGQSLTLIATANQGSEATYESGFVIDKFPISRPNLTFSTLTVSNMSPEDSSIYLCSVDRVPEVFFGQGTRLTVV.

The chain uses TRBV3-1 and TRBJ1-1; D call uncertain. V dropped 4 bases and J dropped 5 bases, with 11 bases sitting between them. Germline lookup yields CDR1 LGHDT and CDR2 YNNKEL (reference sequence). The CDR3 contains 13 residues. The CDR3 loop is CASSLRSGTEAFF. CDR3 DNA: TGTGCCAGCAGCCTACGATCGGGGACTGAAGCTTTCTTT.

The V gene is TRBV7-2, the J gene TRBJ2-5, with D maybe TRBD2 (6 bases). Looked up from germline, CDR1 is SGHTA and CDR2 is FQGNSA. This CDR3 is 14 amino acids long. V was cut by 1 base and J by 3 bases, with 9 bases left in between. CDR3 coding DNA: TGTGCCAGCAGCTTAGTAGTAGCGGAAGAGACCCAGTACTTC. Protein: CASSLVVAEETQYF.

The chain recombines TRBV29-1 with TRBJ2-1, with TRBD2 identical over 14 bases. The CDR3 totals 14 residues. Germline V gene sequence: CDR1 SQVTM, CDR2 ANQGSEA. After removal of 6 bases from V and 10 bases from J, the junction contained 8 bases not matched to a gene. In DNA, the CDR3 is TGCAGCGTGGAGGGACTAGCGGGGGCAGGGGAGCAGTTCTTC. Amino acid sequence: CSVEGLAGAGEQFF.